Below are 31 T cell receptor beta chains sequenced from a single sample in a study of blood T cells in healthy people across ages. A sample-barcoded 5' primer and a J-beta primer mix were used in a second PCR of roughly 7 to 12 cycles. TCRdb reanalysed the 5' RACE reads using MiXCR and keeps one entry per CDR3 protein. The top ten hold approximately 10% of the sample, which has some 890,000 distinct CDR3 sequences, almost 30% seen once. The same specimen was also included in a second study, on T cells of mothers and their children.

The sample comprised blood. Receptors were obtained from a woman in her thirties or forties in good health.

This clonotype is a singleton in its sample. The genes are TRBV5-1 and TRBJ2-5, with 9 bases that match TRBD2. Germline V gene lookup returns CDR1 SGHRS and CDR2 YFSETQ. The CDR3 sequence is 14 residues long. The trim removed 4 bases at V and 2 bases at J, leaving 3 bases unmatched. The CDR3: CASSGSGGQETQYF. CDR3 DNA: TGCGCCAGCAGCGGAAGCGGGGGGCAAGAGACCCAGTACTTC.

V usage is TRBV29-1 and J usage is TRBJ2-7, with 8 bases that match TRBD1. The V gene end was trimmed by 4 bases and the J gene end by 2 bases; junction bases not matched to a gene: 4. CDR3 length equals 13 residues. From germline, CDR1 is SQVTM and CDR2 ANQGSEA. CDR3 region: CSVGTGKAYEQYF. CDR3 nucleotide sequence: TGCAGCGTTGGGACAGGGAAGGCCTACGAGCAGTACTTC.

The V and J genes are TRBV20-1 and TRBJ2-4, with D perhaps TRBD1 (5 bases). The assigned J gene may be wrong: the sequence end matches TRBJ2-7 better. Germline assignment: CDR1 DFQATT and CDR2 SNEGSKA (reference sequence). The CDR3 contains 14 residues. CDR3: CSARASQGHYEQYF. The CDR3 coding sequence is TGCAGTGCTAGAGCATCGCAGGGTCACTACGAGCAGTACTTC.

This clonotype was counted between two and nine times. The chain couples TRBV6-1 to TRBJ2-7; 8 bases are shared with TRBD1. V shed 6 bases and J 0 bases; nucleotides not matched to a gene: 4. The V gene's germline CDR1 is MNHNS and CDR2 SASEGT. The CDR3 contains 14 residues. The CDR3 DNA reads TGTGCCAGCAGGGATACAGGGGGCTCCTACGAGCAGTACTTC. Translation: CASRDTGGSYEQYF.

This clonotype was seen a single time. The genes are TRBV20-1 and TRBJ2-1; 9 bases align to TRBD2. CDR1 and CDR2 (germline): DFQATT, SNEGSKA (reference sequence). This CDR3 region has 17 residues. The V and J ends lost 0 bases and 7 bases, in that order; junction bases with no gene match: 13. CDR3 bases: TGCAGTGCTAGAGATAGGAGACTAGCGGCCATTAGAAATGAGCAGTTCTTC. Its protein product is CSARDRRLAAIRNEQFF.

CDR3 sequence: CASSPTTDRGPWQPQHF. DNA of the CDR3: TGTGCCAGCAGTCCGACCACGGACAGGGGCCCTTGGCAGCCCCAGCATTTT. The rearrangement links TRBV28 to TRBJ1-5; 9 bases match TRBD1. The CDR3 runs to 17 residues. Germline loops: CDR1 MDHEN, CDR2 SYDVKM. With V trimmed by 5 bases and J by 7 bases, 15 bases remained unmatched.

The rearrangement joins TRBV28 to TRBJ2-3; 7 positions match TRBD2. Trimming cost V 3 bases and J 3 bases; bases outside gene matches: 21. CDR1 is MDHEN, CDR2 SYDVKM, per germline. This CDR3 region has 20 residues. DNA of the CDR3: TGTGCCAGCAGTTTCCCCCGGGCAGGACACGAGCGGGGCCTAACAGATACGCAGTATTTT. This translates into CASSFPRAGHERGLTDTQYF.

This clonotype occurred a few times. The V and J genes are TRBV14 and TRBJ2-1, with TRBD1 identical over 8 bases. The CDR3 totals 17 residues. Germline trimming cut 4 bases from V and 6 bases from J; bases unmatched to any gene: 14. CDR1 and CDR2 (germline): SGHDN, FVKESK. CDR3 loop: CASSLKYRDRLFNEQFF. The CDR3 coding sequence is TGTGCCAGCAGCCTCAAGTACCGGGACAGGTTATTCAATGAGCAGTTCTTC.

This clonotype was found a few times. CDR3 coding DNA: TGTGCCATCAACCGGGGGGGGAAGAACACTGAAGCTTTCTTT. Protein product: CAINRGGKNTEAFF. The gene calls are TRBV10-3 and TRBJ1-1, with a tentative D call TRBD1 (5 bases). V lost 7 bases and J 1 base, leaving 13 bases between the germline ends. Per the germline V gene, CDR1 is ENHRY and CDR2 is SYGVKD. CDR3 length: 14 residues.

The chain employs TRBV7-2 and TRBJ2-4; 7 positions agree with TRBD2. CDR1 and CDR2 (germline): SGHTA, FQGNSA. This CDR3 has 15 residues. Trimming removed 2 bases from V and 7 bases from J; junction bases left unmatched: 8. For the CDR3, the DNA is TGTGCCAGCAGCTTAAAGGAGCGGGGCGGGAACATTCAGTACTTC. Translated: CASSLKERGGNIQYF.

V gene TRBV28 combines with J gene TRBJ1-2; D not resolved. This CDR3 has 12 amino acids. The germline V gene encodes CDR1 MDHEN and CDR2 SYDVKM. Trimming pared 5 bases from V and 8 bases from J, leaving 12 bases between. CDR3 in amino acids: CASSREARGYTF. For the CDR3, the DNA is TGTGCCAGCAGTAGAGAAGCTCGGGGCTACACCTTC.

V usage is TRBV7-3 and J usage is TRBJ2-1, with no clear D. This CDR3 is 13 amino acids long. The germline V gene has CDR1 SGHTA and CDR2 FQGTGA. V lost 0 bases and J 8 bases, leaving 8 bases between the germline ends. CDR3 amino acids: CASSLTWQDEQFF. CDR3 nucleotides: TGTGCCAGCAGCTTAACGTGGCAAGATGAGCAGTTCTTC.

V usage is TRBV9 and J usage is TRBJ2-3; 12 positions agree with TRBD2. CDR3 length: 17 residues. The ends lost 3 bases at V and 6 bases at J; junction bases unmatched: 11. Germline assignment: CDR1 SGDLS and CDR2 YYNGEE. The CDR3 nucleotides are TGTGCCAGCAGCGCCCGTCCTAGCGGGGGGGCAGATGATACGCAGTATTTT. As protein: CASSARPSGGADDTQYF.

This clonotype appeared many times. This chain connects TRBV7-9 to TRBJ2-5, with D possibly matching TRBD1 (6 bases). CDR1 is SEHNR, CDR2 FQNEAQ, per germline (reference sequence). V was clipped by 1 base and J by 4 bases, with 16 bases between them. The CDR3 loop spans 16 amino acids. Here the CDR3 reads CASSLELDSDRETQYF. As DNA, the CDR3 is TGTGCCAGCAGCTTAGAGTTGGACAGCGATAGAGAGACCCAGTACTTC. Based on the CDR3 plus reference TRBV7-9 and TRBJ2-5, the full variable domain is DTGVSQNPRHKITKRGQNVTFRCDPISEHNRLYWYRQTLGQGPEFLTYFQNEAQLEKSRLLSDRFSAERPKGSFSTLEIQRTEQGDSAMYLCASSLELDSDRETQYFGPGTRLLVL.

The V call is TRBV7-9, the J call TRBJ2-7; D gene ambiguous. Germline assignment: CDR1 SEHNR and CDR2 FQNEAQ (reference sequence). This CDR3 has 14 residues. The V and J ends lost 1 base and 4 bases respectively, with 11 bases between them. The CDR3 here is CASSLVDTLYEQYF. CDR3 bases: TGTGCCAGCAGCTTAGTCGATACCCTTTACGAGCAGTACTTC. Full variable domain (outside the CDR3, taken from reference TRBV7-9 and TRBJ2-7): DTGVSQNPRHKITKRGQNVTFRCDPISEHNRLYWYRQTLGQGPEFLTYFQNEAQLEKSRLLSDRFSAERPKGSFSTLEIQRTEQGDSAMYLCASSLVDTLYEQYFGPGTRLTVT.

This clonotype was detected a few times. The V call is TRBV4-1, the J call TRBJ2-3; TRBD1 matches 7 bases. Germline assignment: CDR1 MGHRA and CDR2 YSYEKL. With V trimmed by 3 bases and J by 1 base, 4 bases remained unmatched. CDR3 size: 15 residues. The CDR3 protein is CASSQGQFRTDTQYF. In DNA, the CDR3 is TGCGCCAGCAGCCAGGGACAGTTTCGCACAGATACGCAGTATTTT.

This clonotype showed up just a few times. V is TRBV5-1 and J is TRBJ2-2; D uncertain. Between the trimmed V and J ends, which lost 1 base and 1 base, there was a span of 11 bases. The CDR3 contains 16 residues. In germline, CDR1 is SGHRS, CDR2 YFSETQ. For the CDR3, the DNA is TGCGCCAGCAGCTTGAGTTCTTGGTTGAACACCGGGGAGCTGTTTTTT. Encoded protein: CASSLSSWLNTGELFF.

The CDR3 coding sequence is TGCAGCGTTGAATATCCGGGACAGGGGAACGAGCAGTACTTC. Amino acids: CSVEYPGQGNEQYF. The chain couples TRBV29-1 to TRBJ2-7; 10 nucleotides align to TRBD1. Trimming cost V 2 bases and J 5 bases; bases outside gene matches: 6. Germline loops: CDR1 SQVTM, CDR2 ANQGSEA. CDR3 length equals 14 residues.

This clonotype was recorded a few times. The germline gene is not matched at one end of the junction; a read error may be the cause. The V gene is TRBV7-7, the J gene TRBJ2-5; unclear D gene. The germline gives CDR1 SSHAT, CDR2 FNYEAQ (reference sequence). This CDR3 region has 15 residues. Here the CDR3 reads CASSRRAGGKETQYF. In DNA form, the CDR3 reads TGTGCTAGCAGCCGTCGTGCTGGCGGCAAAGAGACCCAGTACTTC.

This clonotype has ten or more counts. CDR3 DNA: TGTGCCAGCAGCTTAACGATAGGGGTGGAGACCCAGTACTTC. Translated: CASSLTIGVETQYF. The chain couples TRBV7-9 to TRBJ2-5; D might be TRBD1 (5 bases). The CDR3 runs 14 residues. V lost 2 bases, J lost 5 bases, and 12 bases lay in between. Germline V gene data show CDR1 as SEHNR and CDR2 as FQNEAQ (reference sequence).

The CDR3: CASSLARGPETQYF. The CDR3 nucleotides are TGTGCCAGCAGCTTAGCCAGGGGGCCGGAGACCCAGTACTTC. The chain couples TRBV11-2 to TRBJ2-5; 8 bases match TRBD1. The CDR3 consists of 14 residues. V gave up 1 base and J gave up 5 bases; unmatched junction bases: 3. From germline, CDR1 is SGHAT and CDR2 FQNNGV.

This clonotype was observed once. The J gene is TRBJ2-3, the V gene TRBV5-1; D is possibly TRBD1 or TRBD2 (5 bases each). V lost 4 bases to trimming and J lost 2 bases, with 11 bases between them. The V gene's germline CDR1 is SGHRS and CDR2 YFSETQ. The CDR3 runs 14 residues. DNA for the CDR3: TGCGCCAGCAGCACGACCGGGACCACAGATACGCAGTATTTT. It encodes CASSTTGTTDTQYF.

This chain connects TRBV14 to TRBJ2-7, with D uncertain. The germline gives CDR1 SGHDN, CDR2 FVKESK. V was trimmed by 2 bases and J by 0 bases, leaving 11 bases between them. The CDR3 length is 15 residues. The CDR3 DNA follows: TGTGCCAGCAGCCAACTCAGGTCCTCCTCCTACGAGCAGTACTTC. Translation: CASSQLRSSSYEQYF.

This clonotype was observed a handful of times. The gene calls are TRBV6-2 or TRBV6-3 and TRBJ1-1; D gene ambiguous. Germline CDR1 is MNHEY and CDR2 is SVGEGT. This CDR3 is 12 amino acids long. V was trimmed by 7 bases and J by 2 bases, leaving 8 bases between them. CDR3 sequence: CASKKGNTEAFF. The DNA for the CDR3 is TGTGCCAGCAAAAAGGGAAACACTGAAGCTTTCTTT.

As to this clonotype: A single base separates this from a much larger clone, so it may be a read error. V gene TRBV3-1 combines with J gene TRBJ2-1; D unclear. Germline CDR1 and CDR2: LGHDT and YNNKEL (reference sequence). The CDR3 contains 13 residues. The CDR3 loop is CASSPALNNQQFF. The CDR3, as DNA: TGTGCCAGCAGTCCCGCGCTCAACAATCAGCAGTTCTTC.

CDR3 DNA sequence: TGTGCCAGTAGTATAAGGACAGGGGATAGCAATCAGCCCCAGCATTTT. It yields the protein CASSIRTGDSNQPQHF. The gene calls are TRBV19 and TRBJ1-5; 9 bases map to TRBD1. This CDR3 has 16 residues. V dropped 2 bases and J dropped 0; count of bases not matched to a gene: 2. Germline lookup yields CDR1 LNHDA and CDR2 SQIVND (reference sequence).

The CDR3 loop is CASSSAASGLAPLREFF. CDR3 DNA: TGTGCCAGCAGTTCCGCTGCCTCGGGACTAGCCCCCTTAAGGGAGTTCTTC. V gene TRBV28 combines with J gene TRBJ2-1; 9 bases fit TRBD2. Germline V gene data show CDR1 as MDHEN and CDR2 as SYDVKM. Losses at the gene ends were 4 bases for V and 14 bases for J; bases not matched to a gene: 21. The CDR3 is 17 amino acids.

This clonotype was detected a few times. The chain carries TRBV4-3 and TRBJ2-1; 8 bases line up with TRBD2. Unmatched junction bases numbered 10, after V lost 0 bases and J lost 0 bases. This CDR3 is 19 amino acids long. The germline CDR1 and CDR2 sequences are LGHNA and YSLEER. CDR3: CASSQDPAGAPGSYNEQFF. The CDR3 DNA sequence: TGCGCCAGCAGCCAAGATCCAGCGGGGGCCCCAGGCTCCTACAATGAGCAGTTCTTC.

This clonotype has more than one count but fewer than ten. The rearrangement uses TRBV24-1 and TRBJ2-1; D call uncertain. CDR3 size: 14 residues. V was cut by 1 base and J by 5 bases, with 8 bases left in between. Germline CDR1 reads KGHDR; CDR2 reads SFDVKD. For the CDR3, the DNA is TGTGCCACCAGTGATTTATACAACAACAATGAGCAGTTCTTC. Translated, it gives CATSDLYNNNEQFF.

J is TRBJ2-3 and V is TRBV5-1; possibly TRBD2 for D (6 bases). The V gene's germline CDR1 is SGHRS and CDR2 YFSETQ. The CDR3 is made up of 16 amino acids. Trimming left V 0 bases short and J 3 bases short, with 14 bases between. CDR3 coding DNA: TGCGCCAGCAGCTTGGAGTCCCACGGAGGGACAGATACGCAGTATTTT. This encodes CASSLESHGGTDTQYF.

This rearrangement joins TRBV9 to TRBJ1-5, with a possible D match to TRBD1 (5 bases). Looked up from germline, CDR1 is SGDLS and CDR2 is YYNGEE. The CDR3 is 13 amino acids. Trimming took 3 bases from V and 3 from J, leaving 7 bases between them. The CDR3 DNA follows: TGTGCCAGCAGCGCGACAGACAATCAGCCCCAGCATTTT. Amino acid sequence: CASSATDNQPQHF.